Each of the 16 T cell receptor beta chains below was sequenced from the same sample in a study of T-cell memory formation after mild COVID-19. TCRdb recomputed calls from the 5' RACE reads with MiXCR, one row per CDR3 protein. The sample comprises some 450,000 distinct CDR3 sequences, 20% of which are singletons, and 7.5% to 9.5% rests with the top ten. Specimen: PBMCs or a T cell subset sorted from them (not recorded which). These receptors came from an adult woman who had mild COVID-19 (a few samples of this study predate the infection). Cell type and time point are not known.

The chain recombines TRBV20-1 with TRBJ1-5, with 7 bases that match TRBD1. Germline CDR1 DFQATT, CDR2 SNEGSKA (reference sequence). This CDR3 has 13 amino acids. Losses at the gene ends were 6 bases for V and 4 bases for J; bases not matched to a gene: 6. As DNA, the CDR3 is TGCAGTGCGCCGCAGGGGGTTAATCAGCCCCAGCATTTT. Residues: CSAPQGVNQPQHF.

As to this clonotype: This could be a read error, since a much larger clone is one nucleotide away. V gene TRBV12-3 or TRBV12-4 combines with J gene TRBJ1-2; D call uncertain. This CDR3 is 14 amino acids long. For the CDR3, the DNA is TGTGCCAGCAGTTTAGGGCGGGAGAACTATGTCTACACCTTC. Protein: CASSLGRENYVYTF.

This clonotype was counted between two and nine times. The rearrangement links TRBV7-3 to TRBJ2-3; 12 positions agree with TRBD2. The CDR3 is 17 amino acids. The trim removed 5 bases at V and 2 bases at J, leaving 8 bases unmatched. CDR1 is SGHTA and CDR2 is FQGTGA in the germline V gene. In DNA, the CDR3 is TGTGCCAGCAGCCGTCCCCCTAGCGGGGGGGCCACAGATACGCAGTATTTT. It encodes CASSRPPSGGATDTQYF.

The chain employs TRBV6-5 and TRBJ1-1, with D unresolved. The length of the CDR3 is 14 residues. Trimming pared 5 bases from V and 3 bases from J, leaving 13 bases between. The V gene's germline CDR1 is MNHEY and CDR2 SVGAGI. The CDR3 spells CASSPGPRYTEAFF. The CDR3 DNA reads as TGTGCCAGCAGTCCCGGTCCTCGCTACACTGAAGCTTTCTTT.

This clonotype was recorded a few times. The CDR3 region is CASSSSNEQYF. CDR3 coding DNA: TGTGCCAGCAGCTCCTCGAACGAGCAGTACTTC. This chain joins TRBV7-9 and TRBJ2-7; D not resolved. V dropped 4 bases and J dropped 5 bases, with 6 bases sitting between them. Germline CDR1 SEHNR, CDR2 FQNEAQ (reference sequence). The CDR3 is made up of 11 amino acids.

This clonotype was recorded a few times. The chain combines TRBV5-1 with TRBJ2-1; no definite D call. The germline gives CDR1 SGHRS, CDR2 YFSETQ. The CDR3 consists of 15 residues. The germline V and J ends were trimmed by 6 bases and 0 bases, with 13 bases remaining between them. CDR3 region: CASTPEPYSYNEQFF. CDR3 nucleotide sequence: TGCGCCAGCACTCCGGAACCCTACTCCTACAATGAGCAGTTCTTC.

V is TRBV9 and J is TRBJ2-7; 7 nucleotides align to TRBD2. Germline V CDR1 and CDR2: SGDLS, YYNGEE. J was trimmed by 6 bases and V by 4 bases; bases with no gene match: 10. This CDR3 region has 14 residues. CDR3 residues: CASSRAGESTEQYF. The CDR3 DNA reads TGTGCCAGCAGCCGGGCGGGAGAGTCTACCGAGCAGTACTTC.

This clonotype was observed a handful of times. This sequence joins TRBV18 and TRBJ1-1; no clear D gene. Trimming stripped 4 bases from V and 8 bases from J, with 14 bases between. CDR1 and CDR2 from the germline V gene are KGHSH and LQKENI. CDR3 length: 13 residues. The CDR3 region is CASSLPDTFEAFF. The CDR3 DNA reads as TGTGCCAGCTCACTACCTGACACTTTCGAAGCTTTCTTT.

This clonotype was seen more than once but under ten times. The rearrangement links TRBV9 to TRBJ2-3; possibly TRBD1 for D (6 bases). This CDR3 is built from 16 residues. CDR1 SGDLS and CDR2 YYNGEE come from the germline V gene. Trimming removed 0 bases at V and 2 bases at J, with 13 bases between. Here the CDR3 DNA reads TGTGCCAGCAGCGTAGGGGGGCAGCCCTCCACAGATACGCAGTATTTT. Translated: CASSVGGQPSTDTQYF.

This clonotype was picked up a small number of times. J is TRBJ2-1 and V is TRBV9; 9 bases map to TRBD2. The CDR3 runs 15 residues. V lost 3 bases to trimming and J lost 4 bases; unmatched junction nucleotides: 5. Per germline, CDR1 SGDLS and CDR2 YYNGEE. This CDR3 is CASSARLAAYNEQFF. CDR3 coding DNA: TGTGCCAGCAGCGCCCGACTAGCGGCTTACAATGAGCAGTTCTTC.

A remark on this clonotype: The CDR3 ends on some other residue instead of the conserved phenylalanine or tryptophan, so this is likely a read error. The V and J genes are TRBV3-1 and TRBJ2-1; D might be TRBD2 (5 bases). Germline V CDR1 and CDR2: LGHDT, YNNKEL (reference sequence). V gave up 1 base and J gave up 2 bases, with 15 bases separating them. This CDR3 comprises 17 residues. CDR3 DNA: TGTGCCAGCAGCCAAGGGTACCGAGGGAGTACCTACAATGAGCAGTTCTTA. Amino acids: CASSQGYRGSTYNEQFL.

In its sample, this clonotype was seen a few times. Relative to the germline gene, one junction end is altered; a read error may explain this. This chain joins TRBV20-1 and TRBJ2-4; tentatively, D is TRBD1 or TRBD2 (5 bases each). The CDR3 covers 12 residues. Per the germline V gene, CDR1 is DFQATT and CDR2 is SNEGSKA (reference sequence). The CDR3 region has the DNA TGCAGTGCTCGAGAGGGGCAAAACATTCAGTACTTC. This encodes CSAREGQNIQYF.

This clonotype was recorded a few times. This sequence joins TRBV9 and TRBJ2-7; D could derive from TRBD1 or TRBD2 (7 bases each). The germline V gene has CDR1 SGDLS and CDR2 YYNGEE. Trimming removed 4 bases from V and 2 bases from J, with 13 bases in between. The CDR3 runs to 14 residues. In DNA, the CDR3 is TGTGCCAGCAGCCCAGGGGGGGCTGCCTACGAGCAGTACTTC. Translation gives CASSPGGAAYEQYF.

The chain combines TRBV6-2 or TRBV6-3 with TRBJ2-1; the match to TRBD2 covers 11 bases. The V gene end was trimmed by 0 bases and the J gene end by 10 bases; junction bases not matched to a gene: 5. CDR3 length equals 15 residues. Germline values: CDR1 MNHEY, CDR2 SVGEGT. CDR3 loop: CASSYSLAGGNEQFF. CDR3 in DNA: TGTGCCAGCAGTTACTCCCTAGCGGGAGGCAACGAGCAGTTCTTC.

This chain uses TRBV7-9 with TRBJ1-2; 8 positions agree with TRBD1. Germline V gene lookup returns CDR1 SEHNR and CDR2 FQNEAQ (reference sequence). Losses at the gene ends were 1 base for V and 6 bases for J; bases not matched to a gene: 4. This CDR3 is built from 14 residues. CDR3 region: CASSLVDRADGYTF. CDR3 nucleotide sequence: TGTGCCAGCAGCTTAGTGGACAGGGCGGATGGCTACACCTTC.

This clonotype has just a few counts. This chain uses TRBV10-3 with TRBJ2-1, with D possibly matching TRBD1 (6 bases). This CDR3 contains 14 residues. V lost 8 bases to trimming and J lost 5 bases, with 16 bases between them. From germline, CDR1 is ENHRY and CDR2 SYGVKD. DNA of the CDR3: TGTGCCATCTACTCCGGGACACAAAACAATGAGCAGTTCTTC. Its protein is CAIYSGTQNNEQFF.